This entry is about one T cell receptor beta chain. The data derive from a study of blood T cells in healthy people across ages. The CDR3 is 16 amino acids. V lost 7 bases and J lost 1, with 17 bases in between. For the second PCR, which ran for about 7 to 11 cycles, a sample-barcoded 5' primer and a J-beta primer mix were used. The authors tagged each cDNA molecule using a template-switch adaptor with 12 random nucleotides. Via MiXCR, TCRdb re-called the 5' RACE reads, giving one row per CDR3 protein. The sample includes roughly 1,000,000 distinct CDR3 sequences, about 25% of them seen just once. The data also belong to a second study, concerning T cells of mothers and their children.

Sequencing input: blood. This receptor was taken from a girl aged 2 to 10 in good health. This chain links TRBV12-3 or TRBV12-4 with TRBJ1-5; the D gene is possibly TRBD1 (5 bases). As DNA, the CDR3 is TGTGCCAGCACCCTAAAGGGGCGCGGGAGCAATCAGCCCCAGCATTTT. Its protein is CASTLKGRGSNQPQHF.